The sequence of this TCR beta chain was determined in a study of blood T cell repertoires in COVID-19. Profiling relied on immunoSEQ multiplex PCR, and the TCRdb table lists in-frame clones only, not all of them. The table shows 300,000 to 400,000 clones, with more than 70% occurring only once. CDR1 is SGHNT and CDR2 is YENEEA in the germline V gene. J was trimmed by 1 base and V by 5 bases; bases with no gene match: 16. The CDR3 has 19 residues. A Seattle source enrolled patients during active infection and followed them longitudinally. The chain employs TRBV11-3 and TRBJ2-3; 9 bases are a match to TRBD1. The sample was peripheral blood. The sequence was collected from a woman under 40 with COVID-19, enrolled during active disease. In DNA form, the CDR3 reads TGTGCCAGCAGCCCCCTAACCGGGACAGGGCGCCCTGGCACAGATACGCAGTATTTT. This translates into CASSPLTGTGRPGTDTQYF.